The clone carrying this TCR beta chain appeared a few times. TCRdb used MiXCR to reprocess the 5' RACE reads, holding one entry per CDR3 protein. The table records 1.5 million or so distinct CDR3 sequences, around 33% of them present only once. This CDR3 is built from 16 residues. The germline CDR1 and CDR2 sequences are SGHVS and FQNEAQ. V was pared by 5 bases and J by 0 bases, with 6 bases of the junction left unmatched. The data are from a study of identical twins. The chain has TRBV7-8 and TRBJ1-4, with 7 bases lining up with TRBD1. The sequence was collected from a newborn girl in good health. Sequencing was done on a sample of cord blood. DNA for the CDR3: TGTGCCAGCAGCCCGGGACAGACCGCAACTAATGAAAAACTGTTTTTT. It is translated as CASSPGQTATNEKLFF.